The 27 T cell receptor beta chains presented below share a single source sample, sequenced in a study of neurological immune-mediated disorders. The sample's time point: longitudinal time-point 1 (baseline). From the 5' RACE reads, TCRdb called clonotypes with MiXCR, one entry per CDR3 protein. This sample has some 54,000 distinct CDR3 sequences, with around a tenth found just once. Material for sequencing was PBMCs. The receptor source for this set is a male donor with HTLV-1-associated myelopathy (HAM/TSP).

This clonotype occurred many times. The chain combines TRBV29-1 with TRBJ2-3; TRBD1 agrees at 8 bases. CDR3 length equals 13 residues. In germline, CDR1 is SQVTM, CDR2 ANQGSEA. The J segment lost 2 bases and the V segment lost 4 bases, leaving 2 bases of the junction unmatched. For the CDR3, the DNA is TGCAGCGTTGGGACAGGGATCACAGATACGCAGTATTTT. Translating gives CSVGTGITDTQYF.

The sample holds many counts of this clonotype. The chain links TRBV20-1 to TRBJ2-5, with TRBD2 identical over 11 bases. Germline V lookup: CDR1 DFQATT, CDR2 SNEGSKA (reference sequence). The CDR3 has 15 amino acids. The trim removed 1 base at V and 5 bases at J, leaving 6 bases unmatched. The CDR3 reads CSARVLAGGRETQYF. DNA of the CDR3: TGCAGTGCTAGAGTTCTAGCGGGGGGCCGGGAGACCCAGTACTTC.

This clonotype has at least ten counts. Here the CDR3 reads CASSELAGGHLYEQYF. The CDR3 region has the DNA TGTGCCAGCAGTGAACTAGCGGGGGGCCACCTGTACGAGCAGTACTTC. The chain joins TRBV2 to TRBJ2-7, with 11 bases fitting TRBD2. Trimming removed 2 bases from V and 4 bases from J; junction bases left unmatched: 7. CDR3 length: 16 amino acids. The V gene's germline CDR1 is SNHLY and CDR2 FYNNEI.

The sample holds many counts of this clonotype. The chain combines TRBV5-1 with TRBJ2-1, with TRBD2 matching over 12 bases. The germline CDR1 and CDR2 sequences are SGHRS and YFSETQ. This CDR3 is built from 17 residues. Unmatched junction bases numbered 13, after V lost 4 bases and J lost 8 bases. The CDR3 nucleotides are TGCGCCAGCAGCCCAGAACCTAGCGGGGGGGGCCTCGATGAGCAGTTCTTC. This codes for CASSPEPSGGGLDEQFF.

Ten or more counts support this clonotype. V usage is TRBV6-5 and J usage is TRBJ1-1; no reliable D call. The CDR3 contains 16 residues. Germline CDR1 and CDR2: MNHEY and SVGAGI. The V and J ends lost 1 base and 5 bases respectively, with 17 bases between them. CDR3 coding DNA: TGTGCCAGCAGTTACTTGATGGCTTCGGGAGTAACTGAAGCTTTCTTT. Its translation is CASSYLMASGVTEAFF.

Remarks on this clonotype: A much bigger clone sits one base away, suggesting this may be a read error. This sequence joins TRBV6-5 and TRBJ1-3; tentative D call: TRBD1 (5 bases). CDR1 and CDR2 (germline): MNHEY, SVGAGI. V lost 2 bases, J lost 0 bases, and 11 bases lay in between. This CDR3 spans 16 amino acids. This chain's CDR3 is CASSYDAGSSGNTIYF. In DNA form, the CDR3 reads TGTGCCAGCAGTTACGACGCAGGGAGCTCTGGAAACACCATATATTTT.

Comment on this clonotype: The junction and the germline gene differ at one end; a read error may be behind it. The chain combines TRBV20-1 with TRBJ2-7; 8 bases are shared with TRBD1. The CDR3 sequence is 16 residues long. Germline CDR1 and CDR2: DFQATT and SNEGSKA (reference sequence). The CDR3 DNA follows: TGCAGTACTCAAAACTCCCGACAGGGGTTAAGGCACGAGCAGTGCTTC. Translation: CSTQNSRQGLRHEQCF.

This clonotype was detected many times. The chain has TRBV20-1 and TRBJ2-3; TRBD2 matches 9 bases. The CDR3 has 15 amino acids. With V trimmed by 2 bases and J by 8 bases, 11 bases remained unmatched. CDR1 and CDR2 from the germline V gene are DFQATT and SNEGSKA (reference sequence). The CDR3 sequence: CSARSTGLAISTQYF. The CDR3, as DNA: TGCAGTGCTAGATCGACGGGACTAGCAATTTCTACGCAGTATTTT.

This clonotype was observed at least ten times. The chain has TRBV27 and TRBJ1-4, with 8 bases identical to TRBD1. Germline V lookup: CDR1 MNHEY, CDR2 SMNVEV (reference sequence). V lost 3 bases, J lost 5 bases, and 2 bases stayed unmatched. The CDR3 consists of 14 residues. CDR3 bases: TGTGCCAGCAGTTTTCAGGGGGCGAATGAAAAACTGTTTTTT. As protein: CASSFQGANEKLFF.

This clonotype was found many times. The CDR3 here is CASSLGLARNEQFF. In nucleotides, the CDR3 is TGCGCCAGCAGCCTGGGACTAGCGAGGAATGAGCAGTTCTTC. This chain uses TRBV5-1 with TRBJ2-1, with TRBD2 identical over 10 bases. There are 14 residues in the CDR3. Trimming took 4 bases from V and 7 from J; bases not matched to a gene: 5. The germline CDR1 and CDR2 sequences are SGHRS and YFSETQ.

This clonotype was detected only a few times. The chain joins TRBV7-2 to TRBJ2-2; D is unclear. From germline, CDR1 is SGHTA and CDR2 FQGNSA. V shed 5 bases and J shed 7 bases, with 11 bases lying between them. The CDR3 has 13 amino acids. CDR3 loop: CASSPLVIGELFF. Here the CDR3 DNA reads TGTGCCAGCAGCCCTCTGGTAATCGGGGAGCTGTTTTTT.

This clonotype was counted ten times or more. The rearrangement uses TRBV7-2 and TRBJ1-1; the D is unclear. This CDR3 spans 13 amino acids. Germline V gene sequence: CDR1 SGHTA, CDR2 FQGNSA. Trimming shortened V by 3 bases and J by 1 base, and 6 bases separated the two germline ends. CDR3 bases: TGTGCCAGCAGCTTTGGGGAGAACACTGAAGCTTTCTTT. This encodes CASSFGENTEAFF.

The chain uses TRBV29-1 and TRBJ1-4, with D possibly TRBD1 on 5 matching bases. Germline loops: CDR1 SQVTM, CDR2 ANQGSEA. The CDR3 loop spans 15 amino acids. V lost 7 bases to trimming and J lost 0 bases, with 15 bases between them. This CDR3 reads CSAHSDRTTNEKLFF. CDR3 nucleotide sequence: TGCAGCGCCCATAGTGACAGAACAACTAATGAAAAACTGTTTTTT. The full variable domain, its missing parts supplied by reference TRBV29-1 and TRBJ1-4, is SAVISQKPSRDICQRGTSLTIQCQVDSQVTMMFWYRQQPGQSLTLIATANQGSEATYESGFVIDKFPISRPNLTFSTLTVSNMSPEDSSIYLCSAHSDRTTNEKLFFGSGTQLSVL.

This clonotype showed up many times. The genes are TRBV10-3 and TRBJ2-1; 7 positions agree with TRBD1. This CDR3 is 13 amino acids long. CDR1 is ENHRY, CDR2 SYGVKD, per germline. V lost 10 bases to trimming and J lost 7 bases; unmatched junction nucleotides: 10. The DNA for the CDR3 is TGTGCCACAAAGGACAGGCGAGAAAATGAGCAGTTCTTC. Translation gives CATKDRRENEQFF.

This clonotype was seen many times. This sequence joins TRBV3-1 and TRBJ2-1; 9 bases are shared with TRBD2. Germline V CDR1 and CDR2: LGHDT, YNNKEL (reference sequence). The CDR3 spans 16 residues. J gave up 8 bases and V 0 bases, and 8 bases lay outside the gene matches. CDR3 in DNA: TGTGCCAGCAGCCAAGATACCGGGACTAGCTTCTATGAGCAGTTCTTC. As protein: CASSQDTGTSFYEQFF.

This clonotype was seen many times. This chain joins TRBV29-1 and TRBJ2-3; D uncertain. The length of the CDR3 is 13 residues. The V and J ends lost 3 bases and 3 bases respectively, with 10 bases between them. Germline V CDR1 and CDR2: SQVTM, ANQGSEA. The CDR3 nucleotides are TGCAGCGTTGACGCGAGGTCGACAGATACGCAGTATTTT. It yields the protein CSVDARSTDTQYF.

In its sample, this clonotype was seen many times. The rearrangement uses TRBV7-9 and TRBJ2-7; D unclear. The CDR3 runs to 11 residues. V gave up 1 base and J gave up 6 bases, with 4 bases separating them. CDR1 and CDR2 from the germline V gene are SEHNR and FQNEAQ (reference sequence). The CDR3 DNA follows: TGTGCCAGCAGCTTAGGGATCGAGCAGTACTTC. Amino acids: CASSLGIEQYF.

V and J are TRBV6-2 or TRBV6-3 and TRBJ2-5, with D possibly TRBD2 on 6 matching bases. The CDR3 runs 13 residues. Trimming pared 6 bases from V and 5 bases from J, leaving 13 bases between. Germline V gene lookup returns CDR1 MNHEY and CDR2 SVGEGT. The chain's CDR3 is CASRRDAGETQYF. In DNA form, the CDR3 reads TGTGCCAGCAGACGGGACGCGGGGGAGACCCAGTACTTC.

This clonotype was seen repeatedly, ten times or more. The V and J genes are TRBV5-5 and TRBJ2-2, with 7 bases that match TRBD2. CDR1 and CDR2 (germline): SGHKS, YYEKEE (reference sequence). The CDR3 length is 15 residues. The trim removed 2 bases at V and 0 bases at J, leaving 1 base unmatched. The CDR3 region is CASSLAGPNTGELFF. The CDR3 DNA reads TGTGCCAGCAGCTTAGCGGGACCGAACACCGGGGAGCTGTTTTTT.

This clonotype was counted between two and nine times. The chain employs TRBV3-1 and TRBJ1-2; tentatively, D is TRBD1 (5 bases). Trimming removed 10 bases at V and 8 bases at J, with 20 bases between. The germline CDR1 and CDR2 sequences are LGHDT and YNNKEL (reference sequence). The CDR3 loop spans 13 amino acids. The CDR3 here is CATRWQGALGYTF. DNA of the CDR3: TGTGCCACTCGTTGGCAGGGAGCTCTCGGCTACACCTTC.

This clonotype was seen a few times. V is TRBV9 and J is TRBJ2-7; D not certain. Germline assignment: CDR1 SGDLS and CDR2 YYNGEE. The CDR3 consists of 15 residues. The V and J ends lost 2 bases and 2 bases respectively, with 14 bases between them. DNA of the CDR3: TGTGCCAGCAGCGTCGCCGGGTCGGCTGCCTACGAGCAGTACTTC. Its protein product is CASSVAGSAAYEQYF.

J is TRBJ1-5 and V is TRBV2; D call uncertain. The CDR3 runs to 16 residues. V dropped 4 bases and J dropped 8 bases, with 21 bases sitting between them. Germline assignment: CDR1 SNHLY and CDR2 FYNNEI. The CDR3 nucleotides read TGTGCCAGCAGTGTCGAGAGCAGTGCGTCGTCTGAGCCCCAGCATTTT. Its translation is CASSVESSASSEPQHF. Full variable domain (remainder filled in from reference TRBV2 and TRBJ1-5): EPEVTQTPSHQVTQMGQEVILRCVPISNHLYFYWYRQILGQKVEFLVSFYNNEISEKSEIFDDQFSVERPDGSNFTLKIRSTKLEDSAMYFCASSVESSASSEPQHFGDGTRLSIL.

This clonotype was seen repeatedly, ten times or more. This chain uses TRBV24-1 with TRBJ2-3; 8 nucleotides align to TRBD2. This CDR3 region has 15 residues. With 3 bases clipped from V and 2 bases from J, the junction kept 3 bases outside the gene matches. Germline loops: CDR1 KGHDR, CDR2 SFDVKD. CDR3 DNA sequence: TGTGCCACCAGTGATCGGGGGGGGTACACAGATACGCAGTATTTT. Its protein is CATSDRGGYTDTQYF.

This clonotype came up many times. V gene TRBV6-5 combines with J gene TRBJ2-3, with a weak D call TRBD2 (6 bases). V lost 7 bases to trimming and J lost 1 base, with 9 bases between them. Germline V gene sequence: CDR1 MNHEY, CDR2 SVGAGI. This CDR3 is built from 13 residues. Here the CDR3 reads CASKEGGTDTQYF. DNA for the CDR3: TGTGCCAGCAAGGAGGGTGGCACAGATACGCAGTATTTT.

This clonotype was counted ten times or more. This chain uses TRBV12-3 or TRBV12-4 with TRBJ2-7; TRBD1 matches at 7 bases. V shed 7 bases and J 7 bases; nucleotides not matched to a gene: 7. This CDR3 contains 12 residues. This chain's CDR3 is CASKGPRGEQYF. The CDR3 region has the DNA TGTGCCAGCAAAGGGCCCAGGGGGGAGCAGTACTTC.

This clonotype has at least ten counts. The chain has TRBV4-3 and TRBJ2-4, with 7 bases matching TRBD1. CDR1 and CDR2 from the germline V gene are LGHNA and YSLEER. This CDR3 is built from 16 residues. Trimming cost V 0 bases and J 6 bases; bases outside gene matches: 8. The chain's CDR3 is CASSQDRQGVGNIQYF. The CDR3 DNA reads TGCGCCAGCAGCCAAGATAGGCAGGGGGTAGGAAACATTCAGTACTTC.

This clonotype was seen ten or more times. V is TRBV28 and J is TRBJ2-7; 7 positions agree with TRBD1. CDR3 size: 15 residues. Unmatched junction bases numbered 8, after V lost 1 base and J lost 5 bases. Germline V gene lookup returns CDR1 MDHEN and CDR2 SYDVKM. In DNA form, the CDR3 reads TGTGCCAGCAGTTTATCCTTCGACAGGGCAGACGAGCAGTACTTC. Residues: CASSLSFDRADEQYF.